The rows below give T cell receptor beta chains drawn from one sample of a study of shared clonotypes between healthy human individuals. Assay: immunoSEQ multiplex PCR; the TCRdb copy retains only in-frame clones and omits some. The sample contains some 490,000 clones, around 73% of which appear only once. The material sequenced was PBMCs. The origin of the receptors is a woman between 40 and 50 years old in good health. Some clones in this sample may be carry-over from other donors' samples. The CDR3 runs from the conserved cysteine through the conserved F or W. Fields, in order: J gene, D gene, CDR3 length, clone size, V gene, CDR3 protein, CDR3 DNA. A D gene is named only where the DNA matches it firmly. Clone size is not always given. Where it is, it says once, few, many or a class for expanded clones.

J gene: TRBJ2-7
D gene: .
CDR3 length: 15
clone size: .
V gene: TRBV7-2
CDR3 protein: CASSLVFSSTGEQYF
CDR3 DNA: TGTGCCAGCAGCTTAGTGTTTTCCTCTACGGGCGAGCAGTACTTC

J gene: TRBJ2-2
D gene: .
CDR3 length: 13
clone size: .
V gene: TRBV29-1
CDR3 protein: CSVRQPPPGELFF
CDR3 DNA: TGCAGCGTTCGCCAGCCCCCTCCGGGGGAGCTGTTTTTT

J gene: TRBJ1-6
D gene: TRBD1
CDR3 length: 15
clone size: .
V gene: TRBV18
CDR3 protein: CASSPDRAGGSPLHF
CDR3 DNA: TGTGCCAGCTCACCCGACAGGGCAGGGGGTTCACCCCTCCACTTT

J gene: TRBJ2-3
D gene: .
CDR3 length: 15
clone size: .
V gene: TRBV19
CDR3 protein: CASSRGSGSTDTQYF
CDR3 DNA: TGTGCCAGTAGTCGGGGGAGCGGTAGCACAGATACGCAGTATTTT

J gene: TRBJ2-3
D gene: .
CDR3 length: 13
clone size: few
V gene: TRBV18
CDR3 protein: CASSPLEGDTQYF
CDR3 DNA: TGTGCCAGCTCACCACTCGAAGGAGATACGCAGTATTTT

J gene: TRBJ1-3
D gene: .
CDR3 length: 18
clone size: .
V gene: TRBV4-2
CDR3 protein: CASSQDPASRGPGNTIYF
CDR3 DNA: TGTGCCAGCAGCCAAGACCCGGCCAGCCGGGGCCCTGGAAACACCATATATTTT

J gene: TRBJ1-5
D gene: .
CDR3 length: 12
clone size: .
V gene: TRBV29-1
CDR3 protein: CSVSVGGQPQHF
CDR3 DNA: TGCAGCGTTAGTGTCGGGGGACAGCCCCAGCATTTT

J gene: TRBJ2-3
D gene: .
CDR3 length: 13
clone size: .
V gene: TRBV7-3
CDR3 protein: CASSQLWGDTQYF
CDR3 DNA: TGTGCCAGCAGCCAGCTCTGGGGAGATACGCAGTATTTT

J gene: TRBJ1-1
D gene: TRBD1
CDR3 length: 13
clone size: .
V gene: TRBV5-5
CDR3 protein: CASSPTGDTEAFF
CDR3 DNA: TGTGCCAGCAGCCCCACAGGGGACACTGAAGCTTTCTTT

J gene: TRBJ2-5
D gene: TRBD2
CDR3 length: 15
clone size: .
V gene: TRBV30
CDR3 protein: CAWSVRWGGQETQYF
CDR3 DNA: TGTGCCTGGAGTGTCAGGTGGGGGGGACAAGAGACCCAGTACTTC

J gene: TRBJ2-3
D gene: .
CDR3 length: 15
clone size: .
V gene: TRBV5-1
CDR3 protein: CASSIDRSGTDTQYF
CDR3 DNA: TGCGCCAGCAGCATCGACAGGTCCGGCACAGATACGCAGTATTTT

J gene: TRBJ2-1
D gene: .
CDR3 length: 13
clone size: .
V gene: TRBV5-8
CDR3 protein: CASSVDRVWEQFF
CDR3 DNA: TGTGCCAGCAGCGTGGACCGGGTTTGGGAGCAGTTCTTC

J gene: TRBJ2-7
D gene: TRBD1
CDR3 length: 14
clone size: .
V gene: TRBV19
CDR3 protein: CASSTTGASYEQYF
CDR3 DNA: TGTGCCAGTAGTACGACAGGGGCCTCCTACGAGCAGTACTTC

J gene: TRBJ1-4
D gene: .
CDR3 length: 14
clone size: .
V gene: TRBV27
CDR3 protein: CASSLSPGLEKLFF
CDR3 DNA: TGTGCCAGCAGTTTATCCCCAGGGCTCGAAAAACTGTTTTTT

J gene: TRBJ1-2
D gene: .
CDR3 length: 14
clone size: .
V gene: TRBV15
CDR3 protein: CATSRDPVIYGYTF
CDR3 DNA: TGTGCCACCAGCAGAGATCCAGTCATCTATGGCTACACCTTC

J gene: TRBJ2-7
D gene: TRBD1
CDR3 length: 13
clone size: .
V gene: TRBV2
CDR3 protein: CASRRDRNYEQYF
CDR3 DNA: TGTGCCAGCAGAAGGGACAGGAACTACGAGCAGTACTTC

J gene: TRBJ1-2
D gene: TRBD1
CDR3 length: 14
clone size: many
V gene: TRBV2
CDR3 protein: CASSERDRSDGYTF
CDR3 DNA: TGTGCCAGCAGTGAAAGGGACAGGAGCGATGGCTACACCTTC

J gene: TRBJ2-3
D gene: .
CDR3 length: 12
clone size: .
V gene: TRBV28
CDR3 protein: CASRDGPDTQYF
CDR3 DNA: TGTGCCAGCCGGGACGGACCAGATACGCAGTATTTT

J gene: TRBJ1-1
D gene: .
CDR3 length: 13
clone size: few
V gene: TRBV7-9
CDR3 protein: CASIFGGNTEAFF
CDR3 DNA: TGTGCCAGTATCTTCGGGGGAAACACTGAAGCTTTCTTT

J gene: TRBJ2-3
D gene: .
CDR3 length: 14
clone size: .
V gene: TRBV5-4
CDR3 protein: CASSLENQGNTQYF
CDR3 DNA: TGTGCCAGCAGCTTGGAGAATCAGGGGAATACGCAGTATTTT

J gene: TRBJ2-1
D gene: TRBD2
CDR3 length: 16
clone size: once
V gene: TRBV29-1
CDR3 protein: CSASPAGLAGYNEQFF
CDR3 DNA: TGCAGCGCTTCCCCAGCAGGACTAGCGGGCTACAATGAGCAGTTCTTC

J gene: TRBJ1-1
D gene: .
CDR3 length: 17
clone size: .
V gene: TRBV19
CDR3 protein: CASSPLLGRTRNTEAFF
CDR3 DNA: TGTGCCAGTAGTCCCCTTTTGGGCCGGACACGGAACACTGAAGCTTTCTTT

J gene: TRBJ2-5
D gene: .
CDR3 length: 16
clone size: .
V gene: TRBV4-1
CDR3 protein: CASSQGRDGNKETQYF
CDR3 DNA: TGCGCCAGCAGCCAAGGGAGGGACGGGAATAAGGAGACCCAGTACTTC

J gene: TRBJ1-6
D gene: .
CDR3 length: 15
clone size: .
V gene: TRBV27
CDR3 protein: CASSPGTASYSPLHF
CDR3 DNA: TGTGCCAGCAGTCCCGGGACGGCCTCATATTCACCCCTCCACTTT

J gene: TRBJ1-5
D gene: .
CDR3 length: 12
clone size: .
V gene: TRBV7-9
CDR3 protein: CASSDGGQPQHF
CDR3 DNA: TGTGCCAGCAGCGATGGGGGTCAGCCCCAGCATTTT

J gene: TRBJ1-5
D gene: .
CDR3 length: 16
clone size: .
V gene: TRBV18
CDR3 protein: CASSGGGLNSNQPQHF
CDR3 DNA: TGTGCCAGCTCAGGCGGAGGGTTAAACAGCAATCAGCCCCAGCATTTT

J gene: TRBJ2-1
D gene: .
CDR3 length: 15
clone size: many
V gene: TRBV7-8
CDR3 protein: CASSLRRFPTNEQFF
CDR3 DNA: TGTGCCAGCAGCTTAAGGCGTTTTCCGACAAATGAGCAGTTCTTC

J gene: TRBJ2-7
D gene: TRBD2
CDR3 length: 16
clone size: .
V gene: TRBV25-1
CDR3 protein: CASSPSPTSGPYEQYF
CDR3 DNA: TGTGCCAGCAGTCCAAGCCCTACTAGCGGACCCTACGAGCAGTACTTC

J gene: TRBJ1-5
D gene: .
CDR3 length: 14
clone size: .
V gene: TRBV6-5
CDR3 protein: CASQSAGGNQPQHF
CDR3 DNA: TGTGCCTCGCAGTCGGCGGGGGGCAATCAGCCCCAGCATTTT

J gene: TRBJ2-6
D gene: TRBD1
CDR3 length: 15
clone size: few
V gene: TRBV6-4
CDR3 protein: CASSETGDGANVLTF
CDR3 DNA: TGTGCCAGCAGCGAGACAGGGGATGGGGCCAACGTCCTGACTTTC

J gene: TRBJ1-2
D gene: .
CDR3 length: 15
clone size: .
V gene: TRBV5-4
CDR3 protein: CASSLRTAENYGYTF
CDR3 DNA: TGTGCCAGCAGCTTGAGAACGGCGGAAAACTATGGCTACACCTTC

J gene: TRBJ1-4
D gene: .
CDR3 length: 14
clone size: .
V gene: TRBV7-8
CDR3 protein: CASSLASAGGKLFF
CDR3 DNA: TGTGCCAGCAGCTTAGCGAGTGCGGGTGGAAAACTGTTTTTT

J gene: TRBJ1-1
D gene: .
CDR3 length: 14
clone size: .
V gene: TRBV30
CDR3 protein: CAWIIGLENTEAFF
CDR3 DNA: TGTGCCTGGATCATCGGACTCGAAAACACTGAAGCTTTCTTT

J gene: TRBJ2-5
D gene: .
CDR3 length: 12
clone size: few
V gene: TRBV15
CDR3 protein: CATSRDSETQYF
CDR3 DNA: TGTGCCACCAGCAGAGATTCGGAGACCCAGTACTTC

J gene: TRBJ1-5
D gene: .
CDR3 length: 15
clone size: .
V gene: TRBV28
CDR3 protein: CASSLEAGGNQPQHF
CDR3 DNA: TGTGCCAGCAGTTTAGAGGCAGGGGGCAATCAGCCCCAGCATTTT

J gene: TRBJ2-1
D gene: .
CDR3 length: 12
clone size: .
V gene: TRBV30
CDR3 protein: CAWSRVSREQFF
CDR3 DNA: TGTGCCTGGAGTAGAGTTAGTCGTGAGCAGTTCTTC

J gene: TRBJ2-3
D gene: .
CDR3 length: 13
clone size: .
V gene: TRBV30
CDR3 protein: CAWSPGMRDTQYF
CDR3 DNA: TGTGCCTGGAGTCCCGGGATGAGGGATACGCAGTATTTT

J gene: TRBJ2-7
D gene: .
CDR3 length: 14
clone size: .
V gene: TRBV27
CDR3 protein: CASSFQGLSFEQYF
CDR3 DNA: TGTGCCAGCAGTTTCCAGGGTCTCAGTTTCGAGCAGTACTTC

J gene: TRBJ1-1
D gene: TRBD1
CDR3 length: 15
clone size: .
V gene: TRBV11-2
CDR3 protein: CASSLRRGQDTEAFF
CDR3 DNA: TGTGCCAGCAGCTTACGCAGGGGGCAGGACACTGAAGCTTTCTTT

J gene: TRBJ1-1
D gene: .
CDR3 length: 15
clone size: .
V gene: TRBV27
CDR3 protein: CASSLITGGNTEAFF
CDR3 DNA: TGTGCCAGCAGTTTAATAACGGGGGGGAACACTGAAGCTTTCTTT

J gene: TRBJ1-1
D gene: .
CDR3 length: 16
clone size: .
V gene: TRBV4-1
CDR3 protein: CASSRQATARGTEAFF
CDR3 DNA: TGCGCCAGCAGCCGGCAAGCGACCGCCCGCGGCACTGAAGCTTTCTTT

J gene: TRBJ1-2
D gene: .
CDR3 length: 14
clone size: .
V gene: TRBV6-5
CDR3 protein: CASSPGGLRDGYTF
CDR3 DNA: TGTGCCAGCAGTCCTGGGGGGCTCAGGGATGGCTACACCTTC

J gene: TRBJ2-1
D gene: .
CDR3 length: 13
clone size: .
V gene: TRBV29-1
CDR3 protein: CSVPGQRDDEQFF
CDR3 DNA: TGCAGCGTGCCGGGACAGCGGGACGATGAGCAGTTCTTC

J gene: TRBJ1-1
D gene: TRBD1
CDR3 length: 17
clone size: .
V gene: TRBV4-1
CDR3 protein: CASSQDTSRTGSTEAFF
CDR3 DNA: TGCGCCAGCAGCCAAGATACCTCAAGGACAGGCAGCACTGAAGCTTTCTTT

J gene: TRBJ1-5
D gene: TRBD1
CDR3 length: 15
clone size: few
V gene: TRBV28
CDR3 protein: CASSFRTGGSQPQHF
CDR3 DNA: TGTGCCAGCAGTTTTCGGACAGGGGGTAGTCAGCCCCAGCATTTT

J gene: TRBJ1-2
D gene: .
CDR3 length: 14
clone size: .
V gene: TRBV30
CDR3 protein: CAWRGPGPSGGYTF
CDR3 DNA: TGTGCCTGGAGAGGACCGGGGCCCTCGGGAGGCTACACCTTC

J gene: TRBJ2-3
D gene: .
CDR3 length: 14
clone size: .
V gene: TRBV9
CDR3 protein: CASSVVAGADTQYF
CDR3 DNA: TGTGCCAGCAGCGTAGTGGCAGGGGCAGATACGCAGTATTTT

J gene: TRBJ2-2
D gene: TRBD2
CDR3 length: 17
clone size: .
V gene: TRBV7-9
CDR3 protein: CASSLWTSVANTGELFF
CDR3 DNA: TGTGCCAGCAGCTTATGGACTAGCGTAGCGAACACCGGGGAGCTGTTTTTT

J gene: TRBJ2-7
D gene: TRBD2
CDR3 length: 13
clone size: few
V gene: TRBV29-1
CDR3 protein: CSVPGLAGAEQYF
CDR3 DNA: TGCAGCGTTCCGGGACTAGCGGGAGCCGAGCAGTACTTC

J gene: TRBJ2-7
D gene: TRBD2
CDR3 length: 17
clone size: few
V gene: TRBV19
CDR3 protein: CASSIRPSGRLIYEQYF
CDR3 DNA: TGTGCCAGTAGTATACGGCCTAGCGGGAGGTTGATCTACGAGCAGTACTTC

J gene: TRBJ1-2
D gene: .
CDR3 length: 13
clone size: .
V gene: TRBV7-3
CDR3 protein: CASSLSQGGGYTF
CDR3 DNA: TGTGCCAGCAGCTTAAGCCAGGGAGGTGGCTACACCTTC

J gene: TRBJ1-1
D gene: .
CDR3 length: 13
clone size: .
V gene: TRBV2
CDR3 protein: CASRNSRTAEAFF
CDR3 DNA: TGTGCCAGCAGGAACAGCAGGACGGCTGAAGCTTTCTTT

J gene: TRBJ1-2
D gene: .
CDR3 length: 16
clone size: .
V gene: TRBV25-1
CDR3 protein: CASSESKVSAISRYTF
CDR3 DNA: TGTGCCAGCAGTGAATCTAAGGTTTCGGCTATAAGTCGCTACACCTTC

J gene: TRBJ1-5
D gene: .
CDR3 length: 15
clone size: .
V gene: TRBV5-5
CDR3 protein: CASSLAGSGNQPQHF
CDR3 DNA: TGTGCCAGCAGCTTGGCAGGGAGTGGCAATCAGCCCCAGCATTTT

J gene: TRBJ2-2
D gene: TRBD2
CDR3 length: 16
clone size: few
V gene: TRBV7-3
CDR3 protein: CASSTTSGSYTGELFF
CDR3 DNA: TGTGCCAGCAGCACGACTAGCGGGAGTTATACCGGGGAGCTGTTTTTT

J gene: TRBJ2-1
D gene: .
CDR3 length: 14
clone size: .
V gene: TRBV19
CDR3 protein: CASTPENRYNEQFF
CDR3 DNA: TGTGCCAGTACACCGGAGAATAGGTACAATGAGCAGTTCTTC

J gene: TRBJ1-4
D gene: .
CDR3 length: 17
clone size: .
V gene: TRBV7-9
CDR3 protein: CASSLSPNSRKGEKLFF
CDR3 DNA: TGTGCCAGCAGCTTATCTCCTAACTCGAGAAAAGGTGAAAAACTGTTTTTT